The sequence of this TCR beta chain was determined in a study of cytomegalovirus exposure and HLA in healthy donors. General study points: Some V segments, TRBV6-2 and TRBV6-3 among them, were indistinguishable and were therefore excluded.

Primers: 60 Vbeta forward and 13 Jbeta reverse. TCRdb's table, derived via immunoSEQ multiplex PCR, lists solely in-frame clones and lacks some. The data hold roughly 190,000 clones, with about four fifths observed a single time. Germline V gene sequence: CDR1 SGHTS, CDR2 YDEGEE. The CDR3 totals 13 residues. The V end was cut by 4 bases, the J end by 1 base, with 6 bases between. This clone occurred a few times. The antigen is not known. Sequences were obtained from PBMCs. V gene TRBV5-8 combines with J gene TRBJ1-5; D unresolved. The clonotype originates from a man in his late teens or twenties in good health and CMV-seronegative. This chain's CDR3 is CASSQQSNQPQHF. In nucleotides, the CDR3 is TGTGCCAGCAGCCAACAGAGCAATCAGCCCCAGCATTTT.